This T cell receptor beta chain emerged from a study of blood T cell repertoires in COVID-19. Original data processing: The assay estimated nucleated cells by amplifying reference gene primers. The assay was immunoSEQ multiplex PCR, and TCRdb's table has in-frame clones only and misses some. The D gene and trimming were derived from the DNA, and the V and J assignments and clone size from that table. This sample has around 60,000 clones, with about 83% found just once. With 3 bases clipped from V and 4 bases from J, the junction kept 10 bases outside the gene matches. There are 17 residues in the CDR3. CDR1 is SGHRS, CDR2 YFSETQ, per germline.

The chain is built from TRBV5-1 and TRBJ1-1; 12 nucleotides align to TRBD1. Sequencing was done on a sample of peripheral blood. The TCR comes from a woman of 80 years or more with acute or convalescent COVID-19. This chain's CDR3 is CASSSRGDRGLSTEAFF. In nucleotides, the CDR3 is TGCGCCAGCAGCTCCCGAGGGGACAGGGGGCTGTCCACTGAAGCTTTCTTT.